These 12 T cell receptor beta chains were sequenced from one sample in a study of post-analysis software for immune sequencing data (dated by TCRdb to the mid-2010s). The investigation overall reported the following: Roughly 5 TRBV segments, including TRBV5-6, TRBV5-1 and TRBV20-1, were significantly more frequent in patients than controls.

These receptors have no known antigen. Libraries were built with PCR. Sequencing was carried out with an Illumina HiSeq 2500. To reduce PCR and sequencing biases, unique molecular identifiers were incorporated into the TCR beta cDNA libraries. In TCRdb, the public reads were trimmed at Q25 with fastp and aligned with MiXCR, with productive beta chains retained. A single entry per CDR3 protein holds the most common genes and DNA from its merged rows. For this sample the table gives about 760,000 distinct CDR3 sequences, of which around 27% were detected only once. Together, the top ten hold around 0.55% of the sample. The sequenced sample consisted of blood. The source of these receptors is a girl aged 5-17 years with multiple sclerosis.

This clonotype turned up a few times. The chain carries TRBV7-9 and TRBJ2-7; D not certain. Trimming removed 5 bases at V and 0 bases at J, with 14 bases between. Germline values: CDR1 SEHNR, CDR2 FQNEAQ (reference sequence). CDR3 length equals 15 residues. CDR3 coding DNA: TGTGCCAGCAGCCCCCTCCGCGGAGACTCCTACGAGCAGTACTTC. It is translated as CASSPLRGDSYEQYF.

This clonotype was recorded only once. This chain links TRBV28 with TRBJ1-3; D is unclear. V was trimmed by 4 bases and J by 3 bases, leaving 10 bases between them. Per the germline V gene, CDR1 is MDHEN and CDR2 is SYDVKM. The CDR3 totals 14 residues. The CDR3 protein is CASSYGLLGNTIYF. In nucleotides, the CDR3 is TGTGCCAGCAGTTACGGGTTGCTTGGAAACACCATATATTTT.

V usage is TRBV18 and J usage is TRBJ2-1; tentative D call: TRBD1 (6 bases). CDR3 length: 17 amino acids. From germline, CDR1 is KGHSH and CDR2 LQKENI. The ends were cut back, 1 base at V and 5 bases at J, with 18 bases in the middle. CDR3 bases: TGTGCCAGCTCACCACTAAATTGGCAGGGGATTAACAATGAGCAGTTCTTC. Protein sequence: CASSPLNWQGINNEQFF. Full variable domain (remainder filled in from reference TRBV18 and TRBJ2-1): NAGVMQNPRHLVRRRGQEARLRCSPMKGHSHVYWYRQLPEEGLKFMVYLQKENIIDESGMPKERFSAEFPKEGPSILRIQQVVRGDSAAYFCASSPLNWQGINNEQFFGPGTRLTVL.

This clonotype appeared many times. J is TRBJ1-6 and V is TRBV6-5, with a possible D match to TRBD1 (5 bases). V was clipped by 0 bases and J by 7 bases, with 10 bases between them. The CDR3 totals 15 residues. The germline V gene encodes CDR1 MNHEY and CDR2 SVGAGI. The CDR3 region has the DNA TGTGCCAGCAGTTACTCGGAGGGGATAAATTCACCCCTCCACTTT. Protein: CASSYSEGINSPLHF.

This clonotype was counted many times. The chain recombines TRBV4-3 with TRBJ2-1; 9 bases line up with TRBD2. Looked up from germline, CDR1 is LGHNA and CDR2 is YSLEER. This CDR3 has 18 residues. Losses at the gene ends were 4 bases for V and 9 bases for J; bases not matched to a gene: 19. The CDR3 DNA follows: TGCGCCAGCAGCCCCAGAGCCCCCCTAGCGGGGTATATTGGTGAGCAGTTCTTC. Its protein product is CASSPRAPLAGYIGEQFF.

J is TRBJ1-2 and V is TRBV20-1; 8 bases match TRBD1. Germline assignment: CDR1 DFQATT and CDR2 SNEGSKA (reference sequence). The CDR3 spans 14 residues. With V trimmed by 4 bases and J by 2 bases, 6 bases remained unmatched. CDR3 in amino acids: CSATETGANYGYTF. The CDR3, as DNA: TGCAGTGCTACAGAGACAGGGGCGAACTATGGCTACACCTTC.

This clonotype showed up just a few times. The rearrangement uses TRBV29-1 and TRBJ2-3; TRBD1 is a possible D gene (5 bases). This CDR3 spans 15 amino acids. Germline V gene data show CDR1 as SQVTM and CDR2 as ANQGSEA. With 6 bases removed from V and 5 bases from J, the gap between germline ends came to 21 bases. CDR3 loop: CSVALAGQGGDTQYF. The CDR3 nucleotides read TGCAGCGTGGCACTGGCTGGACAAGGTGGAGATACGCAGTATTTT.

In this sample, this clonotype turned up many times. The V gene is TRBV6-5, the J gene TRBJ2-6; D gene unclear. Trimming stripped 0 bases from V and 0 bases from J, with 9 bases between. The CDR3 consists of 17 residues. Germline lookup yields CDR1 MNHEY and CDR2 SVGAGI. CDR3 nucleotides: TGTGCCAGCAGTTACTCGAGGCTGATCTCTGGGGCCAACGTCCTGACTTTC. It codes for CASSYSRLISGANVLTF.

This clonotype was found a few times. The J gene is TRBJ2-2, the V gene TRBV7-2; the D is unclear. Germline V gene lookup returns CDR1 SGHTA and CDR2 FQGNSA. The CDR3 contains 14 residues. The germline V and J ends were trimmed by 5 bases and 1 base, with 8 bases remaining between them. The CDR3 nucleotides are TGTGCCAGCAGCCCCTACCTGAACACCGGGGAGCTGTTTTTT. The encoded protein is CASSPYLNTGELFF.

This clonotype was seen repeatedly, ten times or more. The chain links TRBV24-1 to TRBJ2-2, with D unclear. There are 15 residues in the CDR3. Germline-derived CDR1 and CDR2 are KGHDR and SFDVKD. The V end lost 1 base, the J end lost 3 bases, and 8 bases lay between the germline ends. As DNA, the CDR3 is TGTGCCACCAGTGATTTTAGCCGTGACACCGGGGAGCTGTTTTTT. Encoded protein: CATSDFSRDTGELFF.

The V and J genes are TRBV20-1 and TRBJ2-5, with D tentatively TRBD1 or TRBD2 (5 bases each). The germline V and J ends were trimmed by 6 bases and 5 bases, with 16 bases remaining between them. Germline CDR1 and CDR2: DFQATT and SNEGSKA (reference sequence). The CDR3 is 13 amino acids. CDR3 in DNA: TGCAGTGCCTACTGGGGGATCTCGGAGACCCAGTACTTC. It yields the protein CSAYWGISETQYF.

This clonotype was seen a few times. V usage is TRBV7-2 and J usage is TRBJ2-1, with TRBD2 matching 7 bases. Germline values: CDR1 SGHTA, CDR2 FQGNSA. The CDR3 spans 13 residues. The ends lost 6 bases at V and 7 bases at J; junction bases unmatched: 6. The CDR3 region has the DNA TGTGCCAGCAGAGCGGGGCCCGAGAATGAGCAGTTCTTC. It yields the protein CASRAGPENEQFF.